This record covers a single T cell receptor beta chain. Its antigen is not known. Germline V lookup: CDR1 SGHRS, CDR2 YFSETQ. V gave up 4 bases and J gave up 3 bases, with 13 bases separating them. The CDR3 contains 14 residues. This entry comes from a study of cytomegalovirus exposure and HLA in healthy donors. Turning to the study itself: In an early release, HLA-typed donors contributed tens of millions of unique TCR sequences.

In the PCR, 60 Vbeta and 13 Jbeta primers were used. TCRdb's copy holds only in-frame clones and misses some; the assay was immunoSEQ multiplex PCR. The table shows 130,000 or so clones, with 77% occurring only once. Overall study results and limits: In a later analysis, across HLA loci, associated TCR counts were highest for DRB1, lowest for HLA-C. In a later analysis, a missense DCLRE1C variant was linked to TCR beta V- and J-gene trimming. Specific recognition of CMV antigens was confirmed in vitro for a few chains (all CMV-associated).

The TCR comes from a woman in her sixties or seventies in good health and CMV-seronegative. This rearrangement joins TRBV5-1 to TRBJ2-5; the D gene is possibly TRBD1 (7 bases). Specimen: PBMCs. The CDR3 loop is CASSGGTAKETQYF. The CDR3 DNA follows: TGCGCCAGCAGCGGGGGGACAGCGAAAGAGACCCAGTACTTC.